Given below is one TCR beta chain in context. Antigen specificity is unknown. The record originates from a study of radiotherapy plus CTLA-4 blockade in lung cancer. For the study at large: Objective responses were seen in more than 15% of patients, disease control in roughly 30%.

Study findings and constraints: Among blood TCR repertoires after radiotherapy plus ipilimumab, tumor-derived clones expanded. According to reports, early shifts in blood T cell clones, alongside interferon-beta, forecast response most accurately.

Clones were sequenced by immunoSEQ multiplex PCR, and TCRdb holds only the in-frame ones, with some missing. The sample records some 94,000 clones, roughly 80% being singletons. V was trimmed by 5 bases and J by 1 base, leaving 8 bases between them. The CDR3 has 13 residues. Germline assignment: CDR1 SGHAT and CDR2 FQNNGV. The receptor's source is a human donor with non-small cell lung cancer that progressed on radiotherapy plus ipilimumab. The V and J genes are TRBV11-2 and TRBJ2-5, with D perhaps matching TRBD2 (6 bases). Sequenced material: peripheral blood, taken from a patient treated with radiotherapy plus ipilimumab. CDR3 DNA sequence: TGTGCCAGCAGCCCGGGACTCCAAGAGACCCAGTACTTC. This encodes CASSPGLQETQYF.